This TCR beta chain was captured by sequencing in a study of control samples from healthy donors and cancer patients. Repertoires were generated with immunoSEQ multiplex PCR, while TCRdb's copy carries only in-frame clones and drops some. The data hold 45,000 to 60,000 clones, with about 95% observed a single time. This CDR3 contains 15 residues. The germline V and J ends were trimmed by 6 bases and 3 bases, with 12 bases remaining between them. The germline V gene has CDR1 MNHEY and CDR2 SVGAGI. The receptor was isolated from a young man in good health. What was sequenced was blood. The chain links TRBV6-5 to TRBJ1-6; the D is unclear. The CDR3, as DNA: TGTGCCAGCAGGCCAGAGGGCCTCTATAATTCACCCCTCCACTTT. Encoded protein: CASRPEGLYNSPLHF.